This TCR beta chain was found in a study of cytomegalovirus exposure and HLA in healthy donors. The study's findings and limits: The authors reported that TCR beta sequences could predict HLA-A and HLA-B alleles. These predictions were accurate for most subjects in the first cohort.

Donors likely had unrecorded immune exposures despite being nominally healthy when sampled. CDR1 is SGHTA and CDR2 is FQGNSA in the germline V gene. The V end was cut by 5 bases, the J end by 0 bases, with 14 bases between. This CDR3 contains 15 residues. Both 60 Vbeta primers and 13 Jbeta primers went into the PCR. Original handling: An analysis performed later counted roughly 80 million unique TCR beta chains (around 9.9 million of them shared). TCRdb's table, derived via immunoSEQ multiplex PCR, lists solely in-frame clones and lacks some. V, J and clone size are those of that table, while D and trimming were read from the DNA. The data contain 75,000 to 100,000 clones, about 80% of them singletons. Regarding this clone: Its target is not known.

The sequence was obtained from a young man in good health and CMV-seronegative. This chain joins TRBV7-2 and TRBJ2-7; a possible D gene is TRBD1 (5 bases). Input material: PBMCs. The CDR3 region is CASSQPDKSSYEQYF. The CDR3 region has the DNA TGTGCCAGCAGCCAACCGGACAAGAGCTCCTACGAGCAGTACTTC.